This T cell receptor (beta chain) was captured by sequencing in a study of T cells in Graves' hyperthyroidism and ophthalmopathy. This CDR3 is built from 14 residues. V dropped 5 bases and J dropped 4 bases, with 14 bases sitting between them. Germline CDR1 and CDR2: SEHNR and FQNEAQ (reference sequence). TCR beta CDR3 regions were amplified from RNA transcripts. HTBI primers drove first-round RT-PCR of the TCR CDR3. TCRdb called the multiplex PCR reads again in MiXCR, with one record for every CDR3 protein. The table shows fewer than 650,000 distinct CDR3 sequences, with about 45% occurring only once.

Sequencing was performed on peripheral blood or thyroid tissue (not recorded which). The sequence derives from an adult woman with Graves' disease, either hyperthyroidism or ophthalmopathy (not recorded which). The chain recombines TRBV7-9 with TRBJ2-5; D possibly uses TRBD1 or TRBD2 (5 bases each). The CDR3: CASSPGARGETQYF. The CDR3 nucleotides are TGTGCCAGCAGCCCCGGGGCTAGGGGAGAGACCCAGTACTTC.